A selection of T cell receptor beta chains follows, all from one sample in a study of T cells in Graves' hyperthyroidism and ophthalmopathy. TCRdb redid the calling of the multiplex PCR reads with MiXCR, one entry per CDR3 protein. The data show around 350,000 distinct CDR3 sequences, about a sixth seen once. Sequencing was done on a sample of blood. The receptors originated from a woman in her 30s with Graves' hyperthyroidism that later progressed to Graves' ophthalmopathy. Both conserved end residues are part of each CDR3. Each record gives: J gene, D gene, V gene, clone size, CDR3 DNA, CDR3 protein. A D gene is named only where the DNA matches it firmly. Clone size appears in some rows only: once, few, many, or a class for an expanded clone.

TRBJ1-6 | . | TRBV27 | . | TGTGCCAGCAGTCTCATAGAACGGTATTCACCCCTCCACTTT | CASSLIERYSPLHF
TRBJ2-2 | . | TRBV6-1 | many | TGTGCTTCGTGCGGGGTCGGCACCGGGGAGCTGTTTTTT | CASCGVGTGELFF
TRBJ2-1 | . | TRBV20-1 | . | TGCAGTGCTAGAGATGGAACGGGGGAGTTCTACAATGAGCAGTTCTTC | CSARDGTGEFYNEQFF
TRBJ1-1 | . | TRBV19 | many | TGTGCCTCCAGAGCTGGGAGGATGAACACTGAAGCTTTCTTT | CASRAGRMNTEAFF
TRBJ1-2 | . | TRBV5-1 | many | TGCGCCAGCAGCTTGGCTGCAGGGACCATGGACTACACCTTC | CASSLAAGTMDYTF
TRBJ1-5 | . | TRBV24-1 | . | TGTGCCACCAGTGCGGGGGGGCGAGTCAATCAGCCCCAGCATTTT | CATSAGGRVNQPQHF
TRBJ1-2 | TRBD1 | TRBV29-1 | few | TGCAGTGGACAGGGCGAGGTGTGGGGCGGCTACACCTTC | CSGQGEVWGGYTF
TRBJ1-1 | . | TRBV10-3 | . | TGTGCCATCAGTGAGCAGTGGATGAACACTGAAGCTTTCTTT | CAISEQWMNTEAFF
TRBJ2-3 | TRBD1 | TRBV30 | many | TGTGCCTGGAGTGGGGACAGGGAACAGTATTTT | CAWSGDREQYF
TRBJ1-5 | . | TRBV20-1 | once | TGCAGTGCGGAGCAGGGATTCAATCAGCCCCAGCATTTT | CSAEQGFNQPQHF
TRBJ1-5 | . | TRBV11-2 | many | TGTGCCAGCAGCTTAGGATCCCTCCAGCCCCAGCATTTT | CASSLGSLQPQHF
TRBJ2-7 | . | TRBV7-9 | many | TGTGCCAGCAGCTTAGGGGCTAGCGACGAGCAGTACTTC | CASSLGASDEQYF
TRBJ1-6 | . | TRBV4-1 | . | TGCGCCAGCAGCCAAGACAGGGGAAATTCACCCCTCCACTTT | CASSQDRGNSPLHF
TRBJ2-7 | TRBD2 | TRBV20-1 | few | TGCAGTGCTAGGGCAGGCCTAGCGGGGGCCTCCTACGAGCAGTACTTC | CSARAGLAGASYEQYF
TRBJ2-2 | TRBD2 | TRBV13 | few | TGTGCCAGCAGCTCCACCTTTAGCGGGGGCCCCACCGGGGAGCTGTTTTTT | CASSSTFSGGPTGELFF
TRBJ1-4 | . | TRBV10-3 | many | TGTGCCATCAGTGAGCGGTCGGGAAATGAAAAACTGTTTTTT | CAISERSGNEKLFF
TRBJ2-3 | . | TRBV19 | few | TGTGCCAGTAGTAGCAGGGGCGATACGCAGTATTTT | CASSSRGDTQYF
TRBJ1-4 | . | TRBV2 | . | TGTGCCAGCAGTGCAGCGCTTGGGGGGAGTAATGAAAAACTGTTTTTT | CASSAALGGSNEKLFF
TRBJ2-1 | . | TRBV6-5 | . | TGTGCCAGCAGTTACTCTGCGGCCAAGTTGTACAGTGAGCAGTTCTTC | CASSYSAAKLYSEQFF
TRBJ1-1 | . | TRBV30 | few | TGTGCCTGGAGTGTGGACTTTGAAGCTTTCTTT | CAWSVDFEAFF
TRBJ1-5 | . | TRBV2 | many | TGTGCCAGCAGTGTTGGGACGGTTAGCAATCAGCCCCAGCATTTT | CASSVGTVSNQPQHF
TRBJ1-6 | . | TRBV7-9 | many | TGTGCCAGCCGCGGTGGGTTCAGTGGAAATAATTCACCCCTCCACTTT | CASRGGFSGNNSPLHF
TRBJ2-3 | TRBD2 | TRBV20-1 | . | TGCAGTGCTCGGAGAACGGAGCGGGAGAATTTGGTAGATACGCAGTATTTT | CSARRTERENLVDTQYF
TRBJ2-7 | TRBD2 | TRBV18 | . | TGTGCCAGCTCACCAAGTCGGGGGGGCTCTCACTACGAGCAGTACTTC | CASSPSRGGSHYEQYF
TRBJ2-3 | TRBD2 | TRBV28 | many | TGTGCCAGCAGCCGCCCGGGACTAGCGGCCACAGATACGCAGTATTTT | CASSRPGLAATDTQYF
TRBJ2-7 | TRBD2 | TRBV27 | many | TGTGCCAGCAGTTTGACAGCGGGGGAGCAGTACTTC | CASSLTAGEQYF
TRBJ2-5 | . | TRBV3-1 | few | TGTGCCAGCAGCCAAGAGATACGAGAGACCCAGTACTTC | CASSQEIRETQYF
TRBJ2-7 | TRBD2 | TRBV20-1 | many | TGCAGTGCCCTAGCGGCCCAGAGCTCCTACGAGCAGTACTTC | CSALAAQSSYEQYF
TRBJ2-1 | TRBD2 | TRBV12-3/TRBV12-4 | . | TGTGCCAGCAGACTAGCGGGAGGAGTGGATGAGCAGTTCTTC | CASRLAGGVDEQFF
TRBJ2-4 | . | TRBV5-6 | . | TGTGCCAGCAGCACATTCGTGGGGGGCTCGGGCAAAAACATTCAGTACTTC | CASSTFVGGSGKNIQYF
TRBJ1-1 | . | TRBV2 | many | TGTGCCAGCAGTGATACAGGGATTGGCACTGAAGCTTTCTTT | CASSDTGIGTEAFF
TRBJ1-1 | . | TRBV6-1 | many | TGTGCCAGCAGTGCACTACAGGGTCTTGAAGCTTTCTTT | CASSALQGLEAFF
TRBJ2-1 | TRBD2 | TRBV20-1 | many | TGCAGTGCCGCTAGCGGTCATGAGCAGTTCTTC | CSAASGHEQFF
TRBJ1-2 | . | TRBV18 | . | TGTGCCAGCTCACCGGACAACAATAACTATGGCTACACCTTC | CASSPDNNNYGYTF
TRBJ2-7 | . | TRBV29-1 | many | TGCAGCGTTGAGGACAGAGCCTACGAGCAGTACTTC | CSVEDRAYEQYF
TRBJ2-2 | TRBD2 | TRBV5-1 | many | TGCGCCAGCAGCCGGCCCCCGACTAGCGGGAGGGCCGGGACCGGGGAGCTGTTTTTT | CASSRPPTSGRAGTGELFF
TRBJ1-2 | . | TRBV2 | many | TGTGCCAGCAGTGACGTGGCAGCTCCTAACTATGGCTACACCTTC | CASSDVAAPNYGYTF
TRBJ2-5 | TRBD2 | TRBV6-1 | . | TGTGCCAGCAGTCGAGGCTTTAGCGGGGCCCAAGAGACCCAGTACTTC | CASSRGFSGAQETQYF
TRBJ2-7 | . | TRBV2 | many | TGTGCCAGCAGTGCGCACTACGAGCAGTACTTC | CASSAHYEQYF
TRBJ2-7 | . | TRBV5-1 | many | TGCGCCAGCAGCCAAGGGACACACTCCTACGAGCAGTACTTC | CASSQGTHSYEQYF
TRBJ2-1 | . | TRBV11-2 | . | TGTGCCAGCAGCTTAGATGTCAGGACCCACAATGAGCAGTTCTTC | CASSLDVRTHNEQFF
TRBJ1-2 | . | TRBV18 | many | TGTGCCAGCTCACCATTCGGGGAGGCCTATGGCTACACCTTC | CASSPFGEAYGYTF
TRBJ2-5 | TRBD2 | TRBV11-2 | many | TGTGCCAGCAGCTTAGGTCGCCTAGCGGTACAAGAGACCCAGTACTTC | CASSLGRLAVQETQYF
TRBJ2-2 | TRBD2 | TRBV18 | . | TGTGCCAGCTCACCATCTCTCGTGCTCGTCTGGACTAGCGGGAGAAAAGGTCCCGGGGAGCTGTTTTTT | CASSPSLVLVWTSGRKGPGELFF
TRBJ2-7 | . | TRBV12-3/TRBV12-4 | many | TGTGCCAGCACCTCCCGGCGGGGAGCGTCCTACGAGCAGTACTTC | CASTSRRGASYEQYF